A single sample gave rise to the 17 T cell receptor beta chains below, sequenced in a study of identical twins. From the 5' RACE reads, TCRdb called clonotypes with MiXCR, one entry per CDR3 protein. The table has roughly 480,000 distinct CDR3 sequences, roughly 24% seen once. This sample was also put to use in a study of T cells expressing NK-cell markers.

Material: CD4+ T cells sorted from blood. These receptors were taken from a woman under 30 in good health.

This chain joins TRBV11-2 and TRBJ1-2; D is undetermined. The germline V gene has CDR1 SGHAT and CDR2 FQNNGV. Between the trimmed V and J ends, which lost 0 bases and 7 bases, there was a span of 9 bases. The CDR3 consists of 13 residues. The CDR3 nucleotides read TGTGCCAGCAGCTTAGATCTCGGCCTTGGCTACACCTTC. Protein sequence: CASSLDLGLGYTF. Using reference TRBV11-2 and TRBJ1-2 for the parts outside the CDR3, the full variable domain is EAGVAQSPRYKIIEKRQSVAFWCNPISGHATLYWYQQILGQGPKLLIQFQNNGVVDDSQLPKDRFSAERLKGVDSTLKIQPAKLEDSAVYLCASSLDLGLGYTFGSGTRLTVV.

This clonotype was observed a few times. One end of the junction varies from germline; a read error may be responsible. This sequence joins TRBV5-6 and TRBJ2-1; perhaps TRBD2 as D (6 bases). The CDR3 spans 16 residues. Germline V CDR1 and CDR2: SGHDT, YYEEEE. The CDR3 reads CANSLRAGRSYNEQFF. In DNA, the CDR3 is TGTGCCAACAGCTTGCGCGCGGGGAGATCCTACAATGAGCAGTTCTTC.

J is TRBJ2-7 and V is TRBV20-1; D is perhaps TRBD2 (6 bases). The V end lost 2 bases, the J end lost 0 bases, and 8 bases lay between the germline ends. This CDR3 is 13 amino acids long. Germline V gene sequence: CDR1 DFQATT, CDR2 SNEGSKA (reference sequence). CDR3 DNA: TGCAGTGCTAGACGGGACTCCTCCTACGAGCAGTACTTC. Residues: CSARRDSSYEQYF.

This clonotype was observed a few times. The chain combines TRBV5-1 with TRBJ2-2; D is tentatively TRBD1 or TRBD2 (5 bases each). Germline CDR1 is SGHRS and CDR2 is YFSETQ. V shed 4 bases and J shed 3 bases, with 10 bases lying between them. CDR3 size: 14 residues. In nucleotides, the CDR3 is TGCGCCAGCAGCAACGAGGGGTACACCGGGGAGCTGTTTTTT. Protein sequence: CASSNEGYTGELFF.

This clonotype has a handful of counts. J is TRBJ2-1 and V is TRBV20-1; D uncertain. V was trimmed by 6 bases and J by 2 bases, leaving 11 bases between them. This CDR3 contains 13 residues. Germline CDR1 and CDR2: DFQATT and SNEGSKA (reference sequence). CDR3 residues: CSAQKRAYNEQFF. The CDR3 coding sequence is TGCAGTGCCCAAAAGCGCGCCTACAATGAGCAGTTCTTC.

The chain carries TRBV12-3 or TRBV12-4 and TRBJ2-3, with TRBD2 matching over 10 bases. The V and J ends lost 5 bases and 7 bases, in that order; junction bases with no gene match: 9. The CDR3 runs to 15 residues. This CDR3 is CASSPQREGRYTQYF. CDR3 DNA: TGTGCCAGCAGTCCTCAGCGGGAGGGCCGGTATACGCAGTATTTT.

This clonotype turned up a few times. The chain employs TRBV20-1 and TRBJ2-7; D is unclear. V was clipped by 0 bases and J by 12 bases, with 15 bases between them. There are 12 residues in the CDR3. Germline loops: CDR1 DFQATT, CDR2 SNEGSKA (reference sequence). CDR3: CSARDPRFVPYF. The CDR3 DNA reads as TGCAGTGCTAGAGATCCCCGTTTTGTTCCGTACTTC.

CDR3 nucleotides: TGTGCCAGTAGCCTTGACAGGGCCAGGGGCTATGGCTACACCTTC. Its protein is CASSLDRARGYGYTF. The V and J genes are TRBV19 and TRBJ1-2; 7 bases line up with TRBD1. With 6 bases clipped from V and 4 bases from J, the junction kept 11 bases outside the gene matches. The CDR3 has 15 amino acids. Germline V gene sequence: CDR1 LNHDA, CDR2 SQIVND (reference sequence). The full variable domain, its missing parts supplied by reference TRBV19 and TRBJ1-2, is DGGITQSPKYLFRKEGQNVTLSCEQNLNHDAMYWYRQDPGQGLRLIYYSQIVNDFQKGDIAEGYSVSREKKESFPLTVTSAQKNPTAFYLCASSLDRARGYGYTFGSGTRLTVV.

The V and J genes are TRBV20-1 and TRBJ2-5; 10 nucleotides line up with TRBD1. CDR1 DFQATT and CDR2 SNEGSKA come from the germline V gene (reference sequence). This CDR3 region has 14 residues. V trimming: 1 base; J trimming: 6 bases; junction bases outside the gene matches: 5. The CDR3 sequence: CSARATGGTKTQYF. The CDR3 coding sequence is TGCAGTGCTAGAGCGACAGGGGGCACGAAGACCCAGTACTTC.

The chain uses TRBV27 and TRBJ2-1; D uncertain. Deletions cut 2 bases from V and 8 bases from J, with 13 bases between. The CDR3 consists of 14 residues. In germline, CDR1 is MNHEY, CDR2 SMNVEV (reference sequence). Here the CDR3 reads CASSLRTLVDEQFF. CDR3 bases: TGTGCCAGCAGTTTACGAACGCTGGTTGATGAGCAGTTCTTC.

The genes are TRBV20-1 and TRBJ2-3; D unclear. The CDR3 sequence is 13 residues long. Trimming left V 1 base short and J 8 bases short, with 13 bases between. The germline V gene encodes CDR1 DFQATT and CDR2 SNEGSKA (reference sequence). The CDR3 region has the DNA TGCAGTGCTAGAGCGGCAAGGGAAGTTACGCAGTATTTT. It is translated as CSARAAREVTQYF.

This clonotype was detected a few times. The chain couples TRBV9 to TRBJ1-4; no clear D gene. The V end was cut by 4 bases, the J end by 4 bases, with 14 bases between. CDR3 size: 15 residues. CDR1 and CDR2 (germline): SGDLS, YYNGEE. The CDR3 DNA reads as TGTGCCAGCAGCATCCACCCCGCCTTTAATGAAAAACTGTTTTTT. Translated: CASSIHPAFNEKLFF. The full variable domain, in which reference TRBV9 and TRBJ1-4 provide the parts outside the CDR3, is DSGVTQTPKHLITATGQRVTLRCSPRSGDLSVYWYQQSLDQGLQFLIQYYNGEERAKGNILERFSAQQFPDLHSELNLSSLELGDSALYFCASSIHPAFNEKLFFGSGTQLSVL.

The V call is TRBV7-2, the J call TRBJ2-2, with D tentatively TRBD1 (5 bases). The CDR3 is made up of 16 amino acids. Germline lookup yields CDR1 SGHTA and CDR2 FQGNSA. Trimming removed 2 bases from V and 1 base from J, with 11 bases in between. The CDR3 DNA sequence: TGTGCCAGCAGCTTATTTCATAGGGGGAACACCGGGGAGCTGTTTTTT. Its protein is CASSLFHRGNTGELFF.

The chain is built from TRBV18 and TRBJ2-3; the match to TRBD2 covers 7 bases. The germline V gene encodes CDR1 KGHSH and CDR2 LQKENI. Trimming took 3 bases from V and 4 from J; bases not matched to a gene: 13. This CDR3 comprises 17 residues. The DNA for the CDR3 is TGTGCCAGCTCACCGGTTGGCGGGAGATTCAACCCAGATACGCAGTATTTT. Translated: CASSPVGGRFNPDTQYF. Based on the CDR3 plus reference TRBV18 and TRBJ2-3, the full variable domain is NAGVMQNPRHLVRRRGQEARLRCSPMKGHSHVYWYRQLPEEGLKFMVYLQKENIIDESGMPKERFSAEFPKEGPSILRIQQVVRGDSAAYFCASSPVGGRFNPDTQYFGPGTRLTVL.

V and J are TRBV12-3 or TRBV12-4 and TRBJ2-1; TRBD1 matches 9 bases. Losses at the gene ends were 7 bases for V and 6 bases for J; bases not matched to a gene: 7. The CDR3 has 14 amino acids. The CDR3 nucleotides read TGTGCCAGCACTCGGGACAGGGAGATCAATGAGCAGTTCTTC. This translates into CASTRDREINEQFF.

The chain carries TRBV5-1 and TRBJ2-3, with 11 bases identical to TRBD2. The junction had 9 bases not matched to a gene; V was cut back by 7 bases and J by 2 bases. Germline V gives CDR1 SGHRS, CDR2 YFSETQ. The CDR3 contains 16 residues. CDR3 in DNA: TGCGCCAGCGGCCCCGGACTAGCGGGTTACACAGATACGCAGTATTTT. Protein product: CASGPGLAGYTDTQYF.

This clonotype was recorded many times. This chain connects TRBV15 to TRBJ2-3; D is unclear. Trimming removed 1 base at V and 0 bases at J, with 8 bases between. The CDR3 covers 15 residues. Germline V gene sequence: CDR1 LNHNV, CDR2 YYDKDF (reference sequence). CDR3 region: CATSRGVSSTDTQYF. Here the CDR3 DNA reads TGTGCCACCAGCAGAGGAGTCTCTAGCACAGATACGCAGTATTTT.